Shown below are 8 T cell receptor beta chains from a single sample sequenced in a study of cytomegalovirus exposure and HLA in healthy donors. Clones were read by immunoSEQ multiplex PCR, and TCRdb kept only the in-frame ones, dropping some. The sample includes roughly 150,000 clones, more than 70% of them seen just once. Sample: PBMCs. These receptors were obtained from a man aged 18 to 29 in good health and CMV-seronegative.

The gene calls are TRBV6-5 and TRBJ2-7; 10 positions agree with TRBD1. V trimming: 6 bases; J trimming: 4 bases; junction bases outside the gene matches: 6. In germline, CDR1 is MNHEY, CDR2 SVGAGI. The CDR3 spans 14 residues. In DNA form, the CDR3 reads TGTGCCAGCAGGCAGACAGGGGGCAGGTACGAGCAGTACTTC. Protein: CASRQTGGRYEQYF.

The chain links TRBV19 to TRBJ2-7; 8 bases match TRBD2. Trimming took 5 bases from V and 2 from J; bases not matched to a gene: 5. Germline CDR1 LNHDA, CDR2 SQIVND (reference sequence). The CDR3 contains 14 residues. The DNA for the CDR3 is TGTGCCAGTAGTCCGGGAGGGGAACCCTACGAGCAGTACTTC. Translation gives CASSPGGEPYEQYF.

The V call is TRBV25-1, the J call TRBJ2-2; 9 bases align to TRBD2. The germline V gene encodes CDR1 MGHDK and CDR2 SYGVNS. This CDR3 is 17 amino acids long. Germline trimming cut 1 base from V and 5 bases from J; bases unmatched to any gene: 8. CDR3 residues: CASSESGGGASTGELFF. CDR3 sequence (DNA): TGTGCCAGCAGTGAATCCGGCGGGGGGGCAAGTACCGGGGAGCTGTTTTTT. The whole variable domain, remainder taken from reference TRBV25-1 and TRBJ2-2, is EADIYQTPRYLVIGTGKKITLECSQTMGHDKMYWYQQDPGMELHLIHYSYGVNSTEKGDLSSESTVSRIRTEHFPLTLESARPSHTSQYLCASSESGGGASTGELFFGEGSRLTVL.

The gene calls are TRBV7-8 and TRBJ2-7; 11 bases align to TRBD2. V shed 5 bases and J 2 bases; nucleotides not matched to a gene: 5. The CDR3 consists of 15 residues. Looked up from germline, CDR1 is SGHVS and CDR2 is FQNEAQ. The CDR3 reads CASSPAGLAAYEQYF. The CDR3, as DNA: TGTGCCAGCAGCCCAGCGGGACTAGCGGCCTACGAGCAGTACTTC.

The genes are TRBV7-2 and TRBJ2-1, with 11 bases matching TRBD2. The length of the CDR3 is 16 residues. Germline CDR1 reads SGHTA; CDR2 reads FQGNSA. J lost 4 bases, V lost 3 bases, and 5 bases had no gene match. The CDR3 nucleotides read TGTGCCAGCAGCTTCCTCGGGACTAGCGGATACAATGAGCAGTTCTTC. Translated, it gives CASSFLGTSGYNEQFF.

The V gene is TRBV2, the J gene TRBJ1-1; a possible D gene is TRBD1 (5 bases). CDR1 is SNHLY, CDR2 FYNNEI, per germline. This CDR3 has 14 amino acids. V lost 7 bases and J 1 base, leaving 13 bases between the germline ends. The CDR3 region is CASKVGGTNTEAFF. The CDR3 DNA reads as TGTGCCAGCAAGGTCGGGGGTACGAACACTGAAGCTTTCTTT.

This clone turned up a few times. The J gene is TRBJ2-2, the V gene TRBV25-1, with 7 bases lining up with TRBD1. Germline assignment: CDR1 MGHDK and CDR2 SYGVNS. V gave up 7 bases and J gave up 0 bases; unmatched junction bases: 2. This CDR3 spans 14 amino acids. DNA for the CDR3: TGTGCCAGCACCGGGACAGCGAACACCGGGGAGCTGTTTTTT. It yields the protein CASTGTANTGELFF.

The rearrangement joins TRBV6-5 to TRBJ1-2, with a tentative D call TRBD1 (5 bases). Germline V gene lookup returns CDR1 MNHEY and CDR2 SVGAGI. V was clipped by 7 bases and J by 4 bases, with 16 bases between them. The CDR3 totals 14 residues. The DNA for the CDR3 is TGTGCCAGCACTCTTCGGGCAGGGTTCTATGGCTACACCTTC. Translation: CASTLRAGFYGYTF.